This entry concerns a single TCR beta chain. Its cognate antigen is unknown. The data originate from a study of cytomegalovirus exposure and HLA in healthy donors. Study-wide context: Unique TCRs numbering around 85 million, obtained from HLA-typed donors, made up an early data release.

The CDR3 has 17 amino acids. From germline, CDR1 is LGHNA and CDR2 YNFKEQ. Trimming shortened V by 1 base and J by 4 bases, and 19 bases separated the two germline ends. PCR primers comprised 60 Vbeta and 13 Jbeta primers. Clones were sequenced by immunoSEQ multiplex PCR, and TCRdb holds only the in-frame ones, with some missing. The table lists fewer than 150,000 clones, about 80% of them singletons. Study outcomes and limitations: Several of the most significant clusters appeared, in a later analysis, to be linked to common viral pathogens. Within the data, a cluster of highly shared sequence variants was likely a sequencing artifact.

The receptor comes from a man in his forties or fifties in good health and CMV-seronegative. Material: PBMCs. The V and J genes are TRBV4-2 and TRBJ2-5, with D maybe TRBD2 (5 bases). The CDR3, as DNA: TGTGCCAGCAGCCAAGGTCCTGTCGCTAGCTTTGGAGAGACCCAGTACTTC. It codes for CASSQGPVASFGETQYF.